This T cell receptor beta chain was captured by sequencing in a study of blood T cell repertoires in COVID-19. The method was immunoSEQ multiplex PCR; TCRdb's version includes in-frame clones alone and lacks a portion of them. The sample shows about 110,000 clones, around 81% of them seen only once. Germline assignment: CDR1 SQVTM and CDR2 ANQGSEA. This CDR3 is built from 10 residues. The V and J ends lost 5 bases and 7 bases respectively, with 8 bases between them. In this sample, this clone turned up once. The rearrangement uses TRBV29-1 and TRBJ1-2; D may be TRBD1 (5 bases). The TCR was taken from a man older than 75 with acute or convalescent COVID-19. Material for sequencing was peripheral blood. The CDR3 DNA reads TGCAGCGTTTCGACAGCTGGCTACACCTTC. Its protein is CSVSTAGYTF.